This TCR beta chain was sequenced during a study of CD8 T cells in Susac syndrome. This CDR3 has 13 amino acids. Germline V CDR1 and CDR2: MNHEY, SMNVEV (reference sequence). Trimming left V 3 bases short and J 2 bases short, with 7 bases between. TCR beta sequences were obtained from blood CD8+ and CD4+ T cells. Healthy donors constituted the control group, matched for age and sex. While CD8+ and CD4+ T cells were isolated negatively, TEMRA cells were enriched by FACS. Reverse transcription used about 0.45 to 1 ug RNA and random hexamers. By means of immunoSEQ multiplex PCR, TCR beta CDR3 spanning 54 Vbeta and 13 Jbeta underwent amplification. TCRdb re-called the immunoSEQ multiplex PCR reads with MiXCR, one entry per CDR3 protein. The sample includes roughly 80,000 distinct CDR3 sequences, just under 95% seen only once; the top ten take about 0.28%.

This clonotype was sampled from a human donor in good health. V usage is TRBV27 and J usage is TRBJ1-2; D gene ambiguous. The sequenced sample was CD8+ T cells from PBMCs. The CDR3 spells CASSFRQNYGYTF. CDR3 nucleotide sequence: TGTGCCAGCAGTTTTAGACAAAACTATGGCTACACCTTC.